The sequence of this T cell receptor beta chain was determined in a study of early T cells in non-severe SARS-CoV-2 infection. In the study overall: The study sequenced bulk RNA from unsorted whole blood, with chains unpaired. Study-wide results and caveats: VDJdb matching skewed toward anti-spike CD8 responses, missing private and CD4 specificities.

In regard to this clonotype: Its target is not known.

The V segment lost 4 bases and the J segment 5 bases; nucleotides outside the gene matches: 6. This CDR3 has 14 residues. Germline CDR1 LGHNA, CDR2 YNFKEQ. Unique molecular identifiers were added to individual cDNA molecules. TCRdb reprocessed the 5' RACE reads via MiXCR and lists one record per CDR3 protein. The sample includes approximately 80,000 distinct CDR3 sequences, roughly 10% of them seen just once. The sequence was collected from an adult who was a healthcare worker with PCR-confirmed SARS-CoV-2 infection or an uninfected control (not recorded which). The sequencing here drew on whole blood, taken at baseline. V is TRBV4-2 and J is TRBJ2-5, with TRBD2 matching 8 bases. The CDR3 loop is CASSPRGGDETQYF. CDR3 bases: TGTGCCAGCAGCCCACGGGGGGGCGATGAGACCCAGTACTTC.